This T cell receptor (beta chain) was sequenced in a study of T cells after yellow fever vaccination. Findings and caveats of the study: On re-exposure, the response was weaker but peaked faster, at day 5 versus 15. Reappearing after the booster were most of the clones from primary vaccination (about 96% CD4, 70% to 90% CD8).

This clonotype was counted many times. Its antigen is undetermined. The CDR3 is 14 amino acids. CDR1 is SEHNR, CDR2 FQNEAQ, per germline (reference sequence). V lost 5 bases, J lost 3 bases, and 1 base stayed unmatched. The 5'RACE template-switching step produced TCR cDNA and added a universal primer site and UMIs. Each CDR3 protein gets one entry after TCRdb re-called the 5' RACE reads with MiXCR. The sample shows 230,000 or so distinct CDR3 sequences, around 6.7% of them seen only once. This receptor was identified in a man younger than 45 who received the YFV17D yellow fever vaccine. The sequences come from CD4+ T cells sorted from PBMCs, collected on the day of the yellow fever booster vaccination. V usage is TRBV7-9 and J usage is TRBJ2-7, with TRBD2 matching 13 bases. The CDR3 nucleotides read TGTGCCAGCAGCCGGACTAGCGGGAGCTACGAGCAGTACTTC. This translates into CASSRTSGSYEQYF.